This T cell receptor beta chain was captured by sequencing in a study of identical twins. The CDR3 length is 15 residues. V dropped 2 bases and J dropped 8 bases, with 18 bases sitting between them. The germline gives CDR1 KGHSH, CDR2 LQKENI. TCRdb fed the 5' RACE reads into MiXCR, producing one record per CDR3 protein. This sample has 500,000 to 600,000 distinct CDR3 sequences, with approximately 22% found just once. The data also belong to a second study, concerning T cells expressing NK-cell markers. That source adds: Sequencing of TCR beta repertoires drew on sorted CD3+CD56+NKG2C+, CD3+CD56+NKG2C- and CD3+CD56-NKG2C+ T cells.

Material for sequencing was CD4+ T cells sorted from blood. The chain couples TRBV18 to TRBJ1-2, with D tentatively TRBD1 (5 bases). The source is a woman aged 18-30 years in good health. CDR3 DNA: TGTGCCAGCTCACCAGAGCCTACAGGCTCGGGAGGCTACACCTTC. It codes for CASSPEPTGSGGYTF.